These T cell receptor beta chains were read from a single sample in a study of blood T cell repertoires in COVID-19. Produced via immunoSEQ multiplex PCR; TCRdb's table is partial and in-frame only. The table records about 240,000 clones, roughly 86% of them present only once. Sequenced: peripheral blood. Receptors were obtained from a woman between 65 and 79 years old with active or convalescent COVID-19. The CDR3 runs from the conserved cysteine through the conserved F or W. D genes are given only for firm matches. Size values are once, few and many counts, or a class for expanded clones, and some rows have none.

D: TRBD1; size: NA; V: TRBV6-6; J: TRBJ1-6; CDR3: CASSVDRGRSPLHF; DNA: TGTGCCAGCAGTGTGGACAGGGGACGGTCACCCCTCCACTTT
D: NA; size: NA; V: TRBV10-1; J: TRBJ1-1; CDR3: CASSDPRADNTEAFF; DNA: TGCGCCAGCAGTGACCCCAGGGCCGATAACACTGAAGCTTTCTTT
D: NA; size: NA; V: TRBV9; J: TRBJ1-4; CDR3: CASSVEGATNEKLFF; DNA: TGTGCCAGCAGCGTAGAAGGGGCAACTAATGAAAAACTGTTTTTT
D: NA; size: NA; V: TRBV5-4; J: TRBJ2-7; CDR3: CASSLEQGWGGAYEQYF; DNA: TGTGCCAGCAGCTTGGAACAGGGCTGGGGTGGGGCCTACGAGCAGTACTTC
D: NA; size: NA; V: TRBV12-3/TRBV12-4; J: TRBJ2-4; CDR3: CASSLKKRLQYF; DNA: TGTGCCAGCAGTTTAAAAAAGCGTCTACAGTACTTC
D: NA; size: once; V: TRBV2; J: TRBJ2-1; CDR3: CASTEQGQSHNEQFF; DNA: TGTGCCAGCACCGAGCAGGGACAATCCCACAATGAGCAGTTCTTC
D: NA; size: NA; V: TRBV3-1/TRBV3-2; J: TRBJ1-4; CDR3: CASSQDIGRDEKLFF; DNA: TGTGCCAGCAGCCAAGATATAGGGCGGGATGAAAAACTGTTTTTT
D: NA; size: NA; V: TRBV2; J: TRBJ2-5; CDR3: CASSSEMAETQYF; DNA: TGTGCCAGCAGTTCCGAAATGGCAGAGACCCAGTACTTC
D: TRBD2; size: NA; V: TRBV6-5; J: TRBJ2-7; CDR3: CASRRGLDHEQYF; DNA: TGTGCCAGCAGGCGTGGACTAGACCACGAGCAGTACTTC
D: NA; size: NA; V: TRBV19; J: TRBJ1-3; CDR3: CASRADGNTIYF; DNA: TGTGCCAGTAGGGCGGATGGAAACACCATATATTTT
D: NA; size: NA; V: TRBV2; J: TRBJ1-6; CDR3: CASSANRVLNSPLHF; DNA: TGTGCCAGCAGCGCGAACAGGGTACTCAATTCACCCCTCCACTTT
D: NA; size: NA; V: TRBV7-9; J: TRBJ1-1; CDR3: CASSLGTRVEEAFF; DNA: TGTGCCAGCAGCTTAGGGACAAGGGTTGAAGAAGCTTTCTTT
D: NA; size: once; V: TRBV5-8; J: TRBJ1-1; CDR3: CASSLEVRELSEAFF; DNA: TGTGCCAGCAGCTTGGAGGTACGGGAGCTTTCTGAAGCTTTCTTT
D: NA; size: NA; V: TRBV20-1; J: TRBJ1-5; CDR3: CSASRAGRTPYSNQPQHF; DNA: TGCAGTGCTAGTAGAGCGGGACGGACACCATATAGCAATCAGCCCCAGCATTTT
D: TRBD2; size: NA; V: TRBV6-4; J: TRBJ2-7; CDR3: CASSRDYSYEQYF; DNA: TGTGCCAGCAGCCGGGACTACTCCTACGAGCAGTACTTC
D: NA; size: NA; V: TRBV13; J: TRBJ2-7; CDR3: CASGPTGTGTYEQYF; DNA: TGTGCCAGCGGCCCAACGGGTACAGGTACCTACGAGCAGTACTTC
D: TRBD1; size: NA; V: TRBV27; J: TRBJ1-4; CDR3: CASSFGQANEKLFF; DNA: TGTGCCAGCAGTTTTGGACAGGCTAATGAAAAACTGTTTTTT
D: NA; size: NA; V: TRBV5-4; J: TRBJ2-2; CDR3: CASSFPSGATGELFF; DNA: TGTGCCAGCAGCTTTCCTTCAGGGGCCACCGGGGAGCTGTTTTTT
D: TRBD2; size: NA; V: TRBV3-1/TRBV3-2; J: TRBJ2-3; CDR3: CASSGTSNTQYF; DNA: TGTGCCAGCAGTGGGACTAGCAATACGCAGTATTTT
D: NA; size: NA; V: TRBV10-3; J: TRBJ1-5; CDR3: CAISLGQDSNQPQHF; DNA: TGTGCCATCAGTCTGGGACAAGATAGCAATCAGCCCCAGCATTTT
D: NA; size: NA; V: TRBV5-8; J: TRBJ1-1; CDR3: CASSLLPINTEAFF; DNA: TGTGCCAGCAGCTTGCTCCCTATTAACACTGAAGCTTTCTTT
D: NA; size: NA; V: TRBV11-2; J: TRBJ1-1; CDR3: CASSPRGFGTEAFF; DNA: TGTGCCAGCAGTCCTAGGGGTTTCGGGACTGAAGCTTTCTTT
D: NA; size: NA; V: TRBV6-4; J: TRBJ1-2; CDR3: CASSESPFVGLAGSYGYTF; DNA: TGTGCCAGCAGTGAATCCCCTTTCGTGGGTTTGGCAGGGTCCTATGGCTACACCTTC
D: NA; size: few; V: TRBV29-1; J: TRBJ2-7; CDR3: CSVEWVGQKPYEQYF; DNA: TGCAGCGTTGAATGGGTTGGACAGAAGCCCTACGAGCAGTACTTC
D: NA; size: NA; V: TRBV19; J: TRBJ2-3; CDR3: CASSITRGDTQYF; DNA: TGTGCCAGTAGTATAACACGCGGGGATACGCAGTATTTT
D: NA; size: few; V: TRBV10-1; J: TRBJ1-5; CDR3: CASSPTGQQPQHF; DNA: TGCGCCAGCAGTCCCACAGGGCAGCAGCCCCAGCATTTT
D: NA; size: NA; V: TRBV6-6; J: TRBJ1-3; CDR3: CASRRTMTPTEIGNTIYF; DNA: TGTGCCAGCAGACGAACTATGACCCCAACGGAAATTGGAAACACCATATATTTT
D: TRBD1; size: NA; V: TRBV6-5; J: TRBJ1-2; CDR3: CASMKQGLGYGYTF; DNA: TGTGCCAGCATGAAACAGGGGCTAGGCTATGGCTACACCTTC
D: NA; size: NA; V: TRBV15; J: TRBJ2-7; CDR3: CATSATGFYEQYF; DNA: TGTGCCACCAGCGCAACAGGGTTTTACGAGCAGTACTTC
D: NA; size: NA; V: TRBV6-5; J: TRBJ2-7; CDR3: CASSYFQGGSYEQYF; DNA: TGTGCCAGCAGTTACTTCCAGGGGGGCTCCTACGAGCAGTACTTC
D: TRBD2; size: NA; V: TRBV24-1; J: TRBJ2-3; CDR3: CATSDFSGGRYF; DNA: TGTGCCACCAGTGATTTCTCGGGGGGGCGGTATTTT
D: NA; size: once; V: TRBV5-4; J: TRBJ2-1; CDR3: CASSSSTGSSYNEQFF; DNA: TGTGCCAGCAGCTCTTCGACAGGCAGCTCCTACAATGAGCAGTTCTTC
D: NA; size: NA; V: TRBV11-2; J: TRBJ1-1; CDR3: CASSLGQGTEAFF; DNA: TGTGCCAGCAGCTTAGGTCAGGGCACTGAAGCTTTCTTT
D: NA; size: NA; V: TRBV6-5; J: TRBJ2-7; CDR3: CASMESGDSLQQYF; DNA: TGTGCCAGCATGGAGTCCGGCGACAGTCTCCAGCAGTACTTC
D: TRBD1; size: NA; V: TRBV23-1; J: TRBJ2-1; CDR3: CASSRMYRGSVF; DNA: TGCGCCAGCAGTCGTATGTACAGGGGCTCGGTCTTC
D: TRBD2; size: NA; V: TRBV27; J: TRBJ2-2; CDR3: CASSLRAGALFGELFF; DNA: TGTGCCAGCAGTTTACGAGCGGGGGCGCTTTTCGGGGAGTTGTTTTTT
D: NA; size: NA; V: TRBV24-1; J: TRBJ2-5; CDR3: CATSDLRGSLDTQYF; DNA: TGTGCCACCAGTGATTTGAGGGGGTCATTGGATACCCAGTACTTC
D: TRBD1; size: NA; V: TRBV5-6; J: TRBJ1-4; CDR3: CASSLEGAYSEKLFF; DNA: TGTGCCAGCAGCTTGGAGGGGGCCTACAGTGAAAAACTGTTTTTT
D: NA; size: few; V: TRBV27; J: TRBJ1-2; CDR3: CASSPLGGYGYTF; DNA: TGTGCCAGCAGTCCCCTAGGGGGATATGGCTACACCTTC
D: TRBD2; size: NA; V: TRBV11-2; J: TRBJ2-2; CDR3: CASSFAGRDTGELFF; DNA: TGTGCCAGCAGCTTTGCAGGGAGGGACACCGGGGAGCTGTTTTTT
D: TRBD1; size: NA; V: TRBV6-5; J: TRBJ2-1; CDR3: CASSYPGQGWFF; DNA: TGTGCCAGCAGTTACCCCGGACAGGGATGGTTCTTC
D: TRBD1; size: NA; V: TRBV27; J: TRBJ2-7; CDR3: CASSYSGGNYEQYF; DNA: TGTGCCAGCAGCTATTCAGGGGGCAACTACGAGCAGTACTTC
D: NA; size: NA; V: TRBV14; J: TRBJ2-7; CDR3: CASSRKLQGYEQYF; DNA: TGTGCCAGCAGCCGAAAACTTCAGGGTTACGAGCAGTACTTC